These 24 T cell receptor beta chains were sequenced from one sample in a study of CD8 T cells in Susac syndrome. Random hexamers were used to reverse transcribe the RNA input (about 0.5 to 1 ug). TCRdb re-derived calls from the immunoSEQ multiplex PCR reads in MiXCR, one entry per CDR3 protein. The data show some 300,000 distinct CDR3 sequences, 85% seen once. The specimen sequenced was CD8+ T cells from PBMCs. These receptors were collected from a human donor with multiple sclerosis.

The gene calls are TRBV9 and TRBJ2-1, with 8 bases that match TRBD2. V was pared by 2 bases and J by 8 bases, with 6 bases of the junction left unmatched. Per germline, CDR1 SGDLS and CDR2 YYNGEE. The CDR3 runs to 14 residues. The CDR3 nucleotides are TGTGCCAGCAGCGTGGGGACTAGGGACTATGAGCAGTTCTTC. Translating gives CASSVGTRDYEQFF. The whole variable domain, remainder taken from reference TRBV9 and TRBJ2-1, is DSGVTQTPKHLITATGQRVTLRCSPRSGDLSVYWYQQSLDQGLQFLIQYYNGEERAKGNILERFSAQQFPDLHSELNLSSLELGDSALYFCASSVGTRDYEQFFGPGTRLTVL.

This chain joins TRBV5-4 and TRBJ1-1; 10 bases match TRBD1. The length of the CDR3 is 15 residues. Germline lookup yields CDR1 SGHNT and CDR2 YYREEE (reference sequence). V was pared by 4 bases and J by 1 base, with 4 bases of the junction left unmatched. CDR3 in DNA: TGTGCCAGCAGCATCGGGACAGGGGCGAACACTGAAGCTTTCTTT. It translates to CASSIGTGANTEAFF.

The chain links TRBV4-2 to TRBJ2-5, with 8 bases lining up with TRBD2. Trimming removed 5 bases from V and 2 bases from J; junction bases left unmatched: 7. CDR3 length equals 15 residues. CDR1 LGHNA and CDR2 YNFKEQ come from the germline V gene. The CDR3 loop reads CASSNPGLEQETQYF. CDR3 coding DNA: TGTGCCAGCAGCAACCCGGGACTAGAACAAGAGACCCAGTACTTC.

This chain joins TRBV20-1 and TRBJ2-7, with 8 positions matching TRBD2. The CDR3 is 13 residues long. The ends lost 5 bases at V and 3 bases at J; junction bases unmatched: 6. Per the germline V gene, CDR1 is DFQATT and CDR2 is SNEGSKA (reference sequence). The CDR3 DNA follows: TGCAGTGCTTCTAGCGGGTGGATCTACGAGCAGTACTTC. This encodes CSASSGWIYEQYF.

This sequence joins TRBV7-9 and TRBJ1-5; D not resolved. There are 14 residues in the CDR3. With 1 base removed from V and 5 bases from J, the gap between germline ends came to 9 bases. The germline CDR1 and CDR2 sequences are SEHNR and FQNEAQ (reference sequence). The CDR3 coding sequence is TGTGCCAGCAGCTTAGGGGCAGCCGATCAGCCCCAGCATTTT. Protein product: CASSLGAADQPQHF.

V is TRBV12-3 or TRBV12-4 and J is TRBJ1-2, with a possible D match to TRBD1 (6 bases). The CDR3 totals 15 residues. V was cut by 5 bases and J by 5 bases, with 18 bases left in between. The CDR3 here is CASSHEDRWGYGYTF. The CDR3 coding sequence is TGTGCCAGCAGTCACGAGGACAGATGGGGGTATGGCTACACCTTC.

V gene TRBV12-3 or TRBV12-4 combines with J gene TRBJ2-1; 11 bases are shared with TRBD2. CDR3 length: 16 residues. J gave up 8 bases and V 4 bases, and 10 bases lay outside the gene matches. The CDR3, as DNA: TGTGCCAGCAGTTCCACACTAGCGGGAGTGGTCGATGAGCAGTTCTTC. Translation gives CASSSTLAGVVDEQFF.

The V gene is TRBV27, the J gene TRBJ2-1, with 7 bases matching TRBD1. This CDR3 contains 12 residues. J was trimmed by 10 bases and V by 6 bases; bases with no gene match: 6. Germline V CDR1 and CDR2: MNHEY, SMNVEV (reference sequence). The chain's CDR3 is CASSLPRGEQFF. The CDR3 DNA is TGTGCCAGCAGCTTACCCAGGGGGGAGCAGTTCTTC.

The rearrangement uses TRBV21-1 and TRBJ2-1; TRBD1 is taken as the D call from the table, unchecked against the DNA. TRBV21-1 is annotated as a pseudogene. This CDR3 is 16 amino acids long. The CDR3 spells CASSAQGVYPYNEQFF. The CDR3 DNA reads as TGTGCCAGCAGCGCCCAGGGGGTGTACCCCTACAATGAGCAGTTCTTC.

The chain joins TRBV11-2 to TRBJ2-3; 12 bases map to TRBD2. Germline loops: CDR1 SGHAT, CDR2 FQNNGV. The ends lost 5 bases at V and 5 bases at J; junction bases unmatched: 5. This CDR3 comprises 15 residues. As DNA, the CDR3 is TGTGCCAGCAGCGCTCGACTAGCGGGAGTAGATACGCAGTATTTT. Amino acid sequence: CASSARLAGVDTQYF.

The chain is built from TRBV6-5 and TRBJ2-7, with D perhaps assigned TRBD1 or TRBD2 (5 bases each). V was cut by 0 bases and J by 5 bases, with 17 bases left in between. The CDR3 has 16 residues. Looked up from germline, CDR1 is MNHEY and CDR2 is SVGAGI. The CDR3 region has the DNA TGTGCCAGCAGTTACTCGATTTCGGGGACCCTCGACGAGCAGTACTTC. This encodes CASSYSISGTLDEQYF.

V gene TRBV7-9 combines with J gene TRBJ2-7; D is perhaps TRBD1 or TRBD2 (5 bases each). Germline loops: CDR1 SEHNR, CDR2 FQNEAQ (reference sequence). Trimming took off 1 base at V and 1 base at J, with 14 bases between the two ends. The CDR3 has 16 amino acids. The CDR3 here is CASSLVGGATSYEQYF. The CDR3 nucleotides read TGTGCCAGCAGCTTAGTTGGGGGAGCGACGTCCTACGAGCAGTACTTC. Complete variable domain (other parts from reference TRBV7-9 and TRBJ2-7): DTGVSQNPRHKITKRGQNVTFRCDPISEHNRLYWYRQTLGQGPEFLTYFQNEAQLEKSRLLSDRFSAERPKGSFSTLEIQRTEQGDSAMYLCASSLVGGATSYEQYFGPGTRLTVT.

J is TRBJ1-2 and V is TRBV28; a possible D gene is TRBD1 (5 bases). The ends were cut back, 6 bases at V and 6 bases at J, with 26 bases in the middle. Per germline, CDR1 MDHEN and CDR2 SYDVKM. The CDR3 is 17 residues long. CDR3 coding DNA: TGTGCCAGCAGGAACACCCGTAGGGACCGGCCAAGGGATGGCTACACCTTC. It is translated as CASRNTRRDRPRDGYTF.

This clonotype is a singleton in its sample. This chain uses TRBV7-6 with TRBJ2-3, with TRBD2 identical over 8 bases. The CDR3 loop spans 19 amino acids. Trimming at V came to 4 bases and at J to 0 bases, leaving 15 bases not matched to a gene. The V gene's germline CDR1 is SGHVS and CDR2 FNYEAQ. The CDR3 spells CASSWAGTSGDPSTDTQYF. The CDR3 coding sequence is TGTGCCAGCAGCTGGGCGGGCACTAGCGGAGATCCTAGCACAGATACGCAGTATTTT. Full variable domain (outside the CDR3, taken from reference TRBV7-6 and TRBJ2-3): GAGVSQSPRYKVTKRGQDVALRCDPISGHVSLYWYRQALGQGPEFLTYFNYEAQQDKSGLPNDRFSAERPEGSISTLTIQRTEQRDSAMYRCASSWAGTSGDPSTDTQYFGPGTRLTVL.

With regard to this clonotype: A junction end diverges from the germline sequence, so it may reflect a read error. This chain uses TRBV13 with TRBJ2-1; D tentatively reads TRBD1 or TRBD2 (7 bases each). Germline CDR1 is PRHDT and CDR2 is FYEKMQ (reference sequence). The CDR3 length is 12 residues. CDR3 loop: CASSQGQLRTSF. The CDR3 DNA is TGTGCCAGCAGCCAGGGACAGCTCAGGACTAGCTTC.

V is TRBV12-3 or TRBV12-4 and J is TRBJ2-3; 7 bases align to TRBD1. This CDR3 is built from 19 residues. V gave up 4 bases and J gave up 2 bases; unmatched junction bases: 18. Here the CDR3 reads CASSSLPLKTGWSTDTQYF. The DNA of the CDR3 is TGTGCCAGCAGTTCTCTACCCCTAAAGACAGGGTGGTCCACAGATACGCAGTATTTT.

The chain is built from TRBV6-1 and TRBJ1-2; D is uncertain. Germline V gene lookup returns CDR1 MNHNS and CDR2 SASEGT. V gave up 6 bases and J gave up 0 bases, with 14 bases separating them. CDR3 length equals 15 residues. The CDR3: CASSRGTSANYGYTF. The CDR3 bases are TGTGCCAGCAGCCGGGGAACCTCAGCTAACTATGGCTACACCTTC.

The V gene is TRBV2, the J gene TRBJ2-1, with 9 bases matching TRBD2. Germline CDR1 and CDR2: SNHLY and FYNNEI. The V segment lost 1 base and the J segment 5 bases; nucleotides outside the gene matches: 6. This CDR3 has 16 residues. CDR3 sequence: CASSEGGRGLDNEQFF. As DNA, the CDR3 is TGTGCCAGCAGTGAAGGCGGGAGGGGATTAGACAATGAGCAGTTCTTC.

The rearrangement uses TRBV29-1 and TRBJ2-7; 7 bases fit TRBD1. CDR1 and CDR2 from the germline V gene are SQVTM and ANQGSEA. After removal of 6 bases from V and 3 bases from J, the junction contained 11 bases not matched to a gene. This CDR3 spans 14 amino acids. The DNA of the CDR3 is TGCAGCGTGACCGGGACAGAGAACTTCTACGAGCAGTACTTC. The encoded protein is CSVTGTENFYEQYF.

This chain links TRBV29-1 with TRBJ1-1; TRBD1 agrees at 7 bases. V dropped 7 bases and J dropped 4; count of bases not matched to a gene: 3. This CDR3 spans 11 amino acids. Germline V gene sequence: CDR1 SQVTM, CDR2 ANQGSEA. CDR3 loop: CSGRQGTEAFF. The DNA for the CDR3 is TGCAGCGGCAGACAGGGCACTGAAGCTTTCTTT.

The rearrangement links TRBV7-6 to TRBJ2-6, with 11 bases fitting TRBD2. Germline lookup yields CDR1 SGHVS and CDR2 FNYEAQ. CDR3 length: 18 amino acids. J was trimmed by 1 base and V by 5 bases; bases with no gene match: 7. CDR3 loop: CASSPIAGGPSGANVLTF. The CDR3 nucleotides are TGTGCCAGCAGCCCCATAGCGGGAGGGCCTTCTGGGGCCAACGTCCTGACTTTC.

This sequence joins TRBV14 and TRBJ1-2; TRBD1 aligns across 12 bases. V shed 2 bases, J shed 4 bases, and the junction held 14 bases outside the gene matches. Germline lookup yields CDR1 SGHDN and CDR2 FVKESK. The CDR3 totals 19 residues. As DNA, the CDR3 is TGTGCCAGCAGCCAAAAGGACCGGGACAGGGGGCCGCGAGTCTATGGCTACACCTTC. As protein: CASSQKDRDRGPRVYGYTF.

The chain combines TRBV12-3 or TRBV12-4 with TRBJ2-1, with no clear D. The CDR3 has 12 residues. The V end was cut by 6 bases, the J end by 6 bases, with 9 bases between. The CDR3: CASSRQFNEQFF. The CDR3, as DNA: TGTGCCAGCAGCCGGCAGTTCAATGAGCAGTTCTTC.

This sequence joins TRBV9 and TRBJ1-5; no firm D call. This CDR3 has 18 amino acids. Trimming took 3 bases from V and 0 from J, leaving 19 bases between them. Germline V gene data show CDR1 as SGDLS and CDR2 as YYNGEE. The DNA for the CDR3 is TGTGCCAGCAGCGCCGGCGGCCGGGGTATAGATAGCAATCAGCCCCAGCATTTT. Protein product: CASSAGGRGIDSNQPQHF.